Listed below are T cell receptor beta chains from one sample, sequenced in a study of T cell changes during pregnancy in multiple sclerosis. Clones were sequenced by immunoSEQ multiplex PCR, and TCRdb holds only the in-frame ones, with some missing. The data contain 75,000 to 95,000 clones, about 91% of them seen just once; the ten biggest clones take up 1.5% to 2%. Here the sequenced sample was peripheral blood, taken in the first trimester of pregnancy. All receptors come from a female donor in good health, enrolled as a control in a pregnancy study. Each CDR3 is given with its conserved first and last residue. The D gene is left open where the match is weak. Clone size is stated in some rows and not others, as once, few, many or a class when expanded.

j_call d_call cdr3_length v_call clone_size cdr3_nt cdr3_aa
TRBJ1-5 NA 13 TRBV30 NA TGTGCCTGGAGTGCACAGGGAAATCAGCCCCAGCATTTT CAWSAQGNQPQHF
TRBJ1-2 TRBD1 14 TRBV4-3 NA TGCGCCAGCAGCCCTGGGACAGGGCCTTATGGCTACACCTTC CASSPGTGPYGYTF
TRBJ1-5 TRBD1 14 TRBV5-6 NA TGTGCCAGCAGCTCGGGACAGCACAATCAGCCCCAGCATTTT CASSSGQHNQPQHF
TRBJ2-7 TRBD1 10 TRBV2 NA TGTGCCAGCCTCCGGGACAGGCCTTACTTC CASLRDRPYF
TRBJ2-1 TRBD2 16 TRBV19 NA TGTGCCAGTAGTATAGGGCAGCGGGGCTCCTACAATGAGCAGTTCTTC CASSIGQRGSYNEQFF
TRBJ2-1 NA 15 TRBV11-2 NA TGTGCCAGCAGCTTAGGCTGGCCCCTCTACAATGAGCAGTTCTTC CASSLGWPLYNEQFF
TRBJ2-6 NA 14 TRBV6-4 once TGTGCCAGCAGTGCCCGCTCTGGGGCCAACGTCCTGACTTTC CASSARSGANVLTF
TRBJ2-2 TRBD1 15 TRBV10-3 few TGTGCCTCCTGGCAGGGGGCAGTGGACACCGGGGAGCTGTTTTTT CASWQGAVDTGELFF
TRBJ1-5 TRBD1 12 TRBV7-2 NA TGTGCCAGCGGACAGGTCAATCAGCCCCAGCATTTT CASGQVNQPQHF
TRBJ2-3 TRBD2 18 TRBV7-2 once TGTGCCAGCAGCTTAGTGGGACTAGGGAGGTCTAGCACAGATACGCAGTATTTT CASSLVGLGRSSTDTQYF
TRBJ2-2 TRBD1 14 TRBV7-6 NA TGTGCCAGCAGCAGAGTCCAGGGGGCCGGGGAGCTGTTTTTT CASSRVQGAGELFF
TRBJ2-4 NA 20 TRBV4-3 NA TGCGCCAGCAGCCAAGATCACCGTCAGGGACTTTGGGTAGCCAAAAACATTCAGTACTTC CASSQDHRQGLWVAKNIQYF
TRBJ1-2 NA 14 TRBV6-8 NA TGTGCCAGCAGTTACCTACGGGTTATCTATGGCTACACCTTC CASSYLRVIYGYTF
TRBJ1-2 NA 15 TRBV6-1 NA TGTGCCAGCAGTGGTAGACAGGAGACAGGCTATGGCTACACCTTC CASSGRQETGYGYTF
TRBJ1-5 NA 16 TRBV5-5 NA TGTGCCAGCAGCTTGGCCGCCTTGGACAGTTATCAGCCCCAGCATTTT CASSLAALDSYQPQHF
TRBJ1-2 TRBD1 15 TRBV5-1 NA TGCGCCAGCAGCTTTCCGGACAGGGAGGCCTCCGGCTACACCTTC CASSFPDREASGYTF
TRBJ1-6 NA 15 TRBV6-5 few TGTGCCAGCAGTTACCGGGAACCCTATAATTCACCCCTCCACTTT CASSYREPYNSPLHF
TRBJ2-2 TRBD2 15 TRBV5-4 NA TGTGCCAGCGGAGCGGGGGCCCCAGGGACCGGGGAGCTGTTTTTT CASGAGAPGTGELFF
TRBJ1-1 TRBD1 13 TRBV9 NA TGTGCCAGCAGCGTAGAACAGGGGGGACAAGCTTTCTTT CASSVEQGGQAFF
TRBJ1-6 NA 14 TRBV28 NA TGTGCCAGCAGCGCCGGGACATTCAATTCACCCCTCCACTTT CASSAGTFNSPLHF
TRBJ2-1 NA 12 TRBV5-1 NA TGCGCCAGCGCATTTAGTGGCAATGAGCAGTTCTTC CASAFSGNEQFF
TRBJ1-1 TRBD1 19 TRBV11-2 NA TGTGCCAGCAGCTTAGCCCCAGGGACAGGGGGGCAATGGAGTACTGAAGCTTTCTTT CASSLAPGTGGQWSTEAFF
TRBJ1-1 NA 11 TRBV11-2 NA TGTGCCAGTTGGCGGTACACTGAAGCTTTCTTT CASWRYTEAFF
TRBJ2-1 NA 15 TRBV5-1 NA TGCGCCAGCAGCCTAGACAGCCCTACCTACAATGAGCAGTTCTTC CASSLDSPTYNEQFF
TRBJ1-3 TRBD1 15 TRBV5-6 NA TGTGCCAGCAGCGCGTCGACAGGGTTTGGAAACACCATATATTTT CASSASTGFGNTIYF
TRBJ2-1 NA 14 TRBV19 NA TGTGCCAGTAGTATTCGGGACACAATACGGGAGCAGTTCTTC CASSIRDTIREQFF
TRBJ1-2 NA 13 TRBV28 once TGTGCCACCACCCTTAGACAGATCGATGGCTACACCTTC CATTLRQIDGYTF
TRBJ2-7 TRBD1 17 TRBV4-2 NA TGTGCCAGCAGCCAAACTCGGACAGGAACCTTCTCCTACGAGCAGTACTTC CASSQTRTGTFSYEQYF
TRBJ1-2 TRBD1 16 TRBV4-1 once TGCGCCAGCAGCCAAGCAGGGGGCGGTTTCGGCTATGGCTACACCTTC CASSQAGGGFGYGYTF
TRBJ1-3 NA 14 TRBV4-3 NA TGCGCCAGCAGCCAAGAGGGGAGGGGGAACACCATATATTTT CASSQEGRGNTIYF
TRBJ1-1 NA 12 TRBV11-2 few TGTGCCAGCAGCTTAGAGGCAGCTGAAGCTTTCTTT CASSLEAAEAFF
TRBJ1-5 NA 13 TRBV29-1 NA TGCAGCGTAACCGGACGGGGGAATCAGCCCCAGCATTTT CSVTGRGNQPQHF
TRBJ2-6 TRBD1 17 TRBV30 NA TGTGCCTGGAGCCCGCACAGGGGGACTTCTGGGGCCAACGTCCTGACTTTC CAWSPHRGTSGANVLTF
TRBJ2-7 TRBD1 18 TRBV7-2 NA TGTGCCAGCAGCTTAGCCCCTCGAACAGGGGGCCGGATGTACGAGCAGTACTTC CASSLAPRTGGRMYEQYF
TRBJ2-7 TRBD1 14 TRBV30 NA TGTGCCCGGCCCGGGACAGGGGAACTAAGAGAGCAGTACTTC CARPGTGELREQYF
TRBJ2-5 NA 14 TRBV7-2 NA TGTGCCAGCAGCTTAGGACTACCCACCGAGACCCAGTACTTC CASSLGLPTETQYF
TRBJ1-5 NA 14 TRBV6-6 NA TGTGCCAGCAGTTACGGGCAGTTAACTCAGCCCCAGCATTTT CASSYGQLTQPQHF